This T cell receptor (beta chain) is from a study of CXCR3-negative and CXCR3-positive naive CD8 T cells. Researchers prepared the TRB cDNA libraries using 5' RACE with UMI labels. After re-calling the 5' RACE reads, TCRdb lists one entry per CDR3 protein, DNA absent. The sample yields around 63,000 distinct CDR3 sequences, of which the top ten take up around 0.75%. Every subset of CD8+ T cells was sorted in triplicate at under 350,000 cells each. The CDR3 has 17 residues. The germline CDR1 and CDR2 sequences are SGHTA and FQGTGA. About this clonotype: The antigen remains undetermined.

Findings and caveats of the study: Naive CXCR3-positive and CXCR3-negative cells shared similar TRBV-TRBJ usage, unlike memory cells. Both naive subsets had comparably high diversity; memory CD8+ cells much lower. Both naive subsets carried similar amounts of surface CD5, so TCR strength was inferred from TRB CDR3 properties. The TRB CDR3s that CXCR3-positive naive cells carried were more hydrophobic than those of CXCR3-negative naive cells.

Sequenced: naive CXCR3+ CD8+ T cells from blood. Documented subset: CD45RO-CCR7+CD27+CD95- naive CD8+ T cells expressing CXCR3 (TNR3+). The TCR comes from a human donor in good health. Some clones in this sample may be carry-over from other donors' samples. This rearrangement joins TRBV7-3 to TRBJ1-1. CDR3: CASSLLPTLGGNTEAFF.